This TCR beta chain was documented in a study of identical twins. In TCRdb, the 5' RACE reads were re-called with MiXCR into one record per CDR3 protein. Among about 240,000 distinct CDR3 sequences listed, approximately 11% were seen once. These same records also appear under a second study, on yellow fever vaccine responses in identical twins.

What was sequenced was memory (CD45RO+) T cells sorted from blood. This TCR was sampled from a woman aged 18 to 35 in good health.

The CDR3 region is CASRANRGRTDTQYF. As DNA, the CDR3 is TGTGCCAGCAGAGCCAACAGGGGACGCACAGATACGCAGTATTTT. The chain recombines TRBV12-3 or TRBV12-4 with TRBJ2-3; the match to TRBD1 covers 7 bases. The V gene end was trimmed by 6 bases and the J gene end by 1 base; junction bases not matched to a gene: 7. This CDR3 is built from 15 residues.